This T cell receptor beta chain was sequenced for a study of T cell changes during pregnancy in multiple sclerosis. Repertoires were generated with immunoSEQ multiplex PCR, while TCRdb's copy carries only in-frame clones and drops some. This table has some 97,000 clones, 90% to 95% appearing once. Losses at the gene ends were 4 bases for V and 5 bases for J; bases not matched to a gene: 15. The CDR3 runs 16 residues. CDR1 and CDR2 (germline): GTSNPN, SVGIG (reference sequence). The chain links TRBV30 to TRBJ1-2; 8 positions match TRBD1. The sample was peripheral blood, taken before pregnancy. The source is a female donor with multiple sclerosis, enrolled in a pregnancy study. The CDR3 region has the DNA TGTGCCTGGAAGAGACAGGGGCGATTGTATTCATATGGCTACACCTTC. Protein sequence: CAWKRQGRLYSYGYTF.